Described below is a single TCR beta chain sequence and its context. The antigen is not known. The sort gate was single viable CD3+CD4+CD8-CD45RO+ cells for memory CD4+ T cells. Serum IgG to CMV pp150, pp28, p38 and p52 defined serostatus. Positive selection with CD4 microbeads enriched total CD4+ T cells. The method was immunoSEQ multiplex PCR; TCRdb's version includes in-frame clones alone and lacks a portion of them. The repertoire holds about 58,000 clones, with about four fifths as singletons. This sample was included in a study of memory CD4+ T cells and cytomegalovirus serostatus. Study-level information: Of the healthy Belgian adults, several were CMV seropositive and about 24 seronegative. General study findings and limits: Repertoires predicted CMV serostatus with median bootstrapped AUC of around 0.96.

This TCR was sampled from an adult in good health and CMV-seronegative. Some clones in this sample may be carry-over from other donors' samples. Sequencing input: memory CD4+ T cells from blood.

CDR3 sequence: CASSTSPRWGDNEQFF. The DNA of the CDR3 is TGTGCCAGCAGCACTAGTCCCCGGTGGGGTGACAATGAGCAGTTCTTC. This sequence joins TRBV7-2 and TRBJ2-1, with a possible D match to TRBD2 (5 bases). With 5 bases removed from V and 5 bases from J, the gap between germline ends came to 19 bases. Per the germline V gene, CDR1 is SGHTA and CDR2 is FQGNSA. This CDR3 is built from 16 residues. Using reference TRBV7-2 and TRBJ2-1 for the parts outside the CDR3, the full variable domain is GAGVSQSPSNKVTEKGKDVELRCDPISGHTALYWYRQSLGQGLEFLIYFQGNSAPDKSGLPSDRFSAERTGGSVSTLTIQRTQQEDSAVYLCASSTSPRWGDNEQFFGPGTRLTVL.